The 16 T cell receptor beta chains below were found in one sample sequenced in a study of T-cell memory formation after mild COVID-19. One entry per CDR3 protein, called by TCRdb with MiXCR from the 5' RACE reads. The sample shows 110,000 to 150,000 distinct CDR3 sequences, roughly a quarter of them seen only once. Sequencing was performed on PBMCs or a T cell subset sorted from them (not recorded which). The receptor source for this set is an adult woman who had mild COVID-19 (a few samples of this study predate the infection). Cell type and time point are not known.

The V call is TRBV9, the J call TRBJ1-1; 12 bases agree with TRBD1. CDR3 length equals 17 residues. Trimming took 0 bases from V and 4 from J; bases not matched to a gene: 7. Germline V gene lookup returns CDR1 SGDLS and CDR2 YYNGEE. CDR3 loop: CASSVAGTGGSGTEAFF. The DNA of the CDR3 is TGTGCCAGCAGCGTAGCCGGGACAGGGGGCTCGGGCACTGAAGCTTTCTTT. Complete variable domain (other parts from reference TRBV9 and TRBJ1-1): DSGVTQTPKHLITATGQRVTLRCSPRSGDLSVYWYQQSLDQGLQFLIQYYNGEERAKGNILERFSAQQFPDLHSELNLSSLELGDSALYFCASSVAGTGGSGTEAFFGQGTRLTVV.

The genes are TRBV7-2 and TRBJ2-1, with a possible D match to TRBD1 (6 bases). The germline V gene encodes CDR1 SGHTA and CDR2 FQGNSA. The CDR3 extends over 13 amino acids. Trimming stripped 5 bases from V and 7 bases from J, with 12 bases between. The CDR3: CASSPFDRNEQFF. Here the CDR3 DNA reads TGTGCCAGCAGCCCCTTCGACAGGAATGAGCAGTTCTTC.

The chain is built from TRBV15 and TRBJ2-1, with TRBD2 matching over 11 bases. V trimming: 6 bases; J trimming: 6 bases; junction bases outside the gene matches: 10. From germline, CDR1 is LNHNV and CDR2 YYDKDF (reference sequence). The CDR3 has 16 amino acids. DNA for the CDR3: TGTGCCACCAGGACTGATGCGGGACTAGCGGTCAATGAGCAGTTCTTC. Residues: CATRTDAGLAVNEQFF.

The J gene is TRBJ2-7, the V gene TRBV29-1; tentative D call: TRBD1 (6 bases). CDR1 and CDR2 (germline): SQVTM, ANQGSEA. CDR3 size: 12 residues. V was pared by 3 bases and J by 2 bases, with 8 bases between. The CDR3 protein is CSVEDSTYEQYF. For the CDR3, the DNA is TGCAGCGTTGAGGACAGTACCTACGAGCAGTACTTC.

This clonotype has just a few counts. The J gene is TRBJ1-5, the V gene TRBV15, with a weak D call TRBD1 (5 bases). Germline CDR1 is LNHNV and CDR2 is YYDKDF (reference sequence). CDR3 length: 16 amino acids. Trimming cost V 2 bases and J 0 bases, with 11 bases left between them. The CDR3 loop reads CATSRSYRNSNQPQHF. CDR3 bases: TGTGCCACCAGCAGATCGTACAGGAATAGCAATCAGCCCCAGCATTTT. The entire variable domain, with the rest obtained from reference TRBV15 and TRBJ1-5, is as follows: DAMVIQNPRYQVTQFGKPVTLSCSQTLNHNVMYWYQQKSSQAPKLLFHYYDKDFNNEADTPDNFQSRRPNTSFCFLDIRSPGLGDTAMYLCATSRSYRNSNQPQHFGDGTRLSIL.

This clonotype was seen only a few times. The V call is TRBV29-1, the J call TRBJ2-7; possibly TRBD2 for D (5 bases). V was pared by 6 bases and J by 0 bases, with 6 bases between. CDR1 is SQVTM, CDR2 ANQGSEA, per germline. This CDR3 contains 11 residues. CDR3 coding DNA: TGCAGCGTGGGGAGCTCCTACGAGCAGTACTTC. Residues: CSVGSSYEQYF.

This CDR3 is CASSSREPGRELFF. In nucleotides, the CDR3 is TGTGCCAGTAGTAGCAGGGAGCCCGGAAGGGAGCTGTTTTTT. The rearrangement links TRBV19 to TRBJ2-2; D possibly uses TRBD1 or TRBD2 (5 bases each). Germline values: CDR1 LNHDA, CDR2 SQIVND (reference sequence). V lost 4 bases, J lost 9 bases, and 15 bases lay in between. This CDR3 contains 14 residues. Based on the CDR3 plus reference TRBV19 and TRBJ2-2, the full variable domain is DGGITQSPKYLFRKEGQNVTLSCEQNLNHDAMYWYRQDPGQGLRLIYYSQIVNDFQKGDIAEGYSVSREKKESFPLTVTSAQKNPTAFYLCASSSREPGRELFFGEGSRLTVL.

Only a few counts were recorded for this clonotype. The rearrangement links TRBV5-6 to TRBJ1-2; no definite D call. The CDR3 covers 14 residues. Germline assignment: CDR1 SGHDT and CDR2 YYEEEE. V lost 0 bases, J lost 3 bases, and 9 bases lay in between. The DNA of the CDR3 is TGTGCCAGCAGCTTGGTGGGGAGTGACTATGGCTACACCTTC. Its protein is CASSLVGSDYGYTF.

This chain joins TRBV5-1 and TRBJ2-7, with D possibly called TRBD1 or TRBD2 (5 bases each). Germline V gene sequence: CDR1 SGHRS, CDR2 YFSETQ. The germline V and J ends were trimmed by 5 bases and 0 bases, with 12 bases remaining between them. This CDR3 has 14 amino acids. CDR3 DNA sequence: TGCGCCAGCAGGCCCGGGGACGGCTCCTACGAGCAGTACTTC. It codes for CASRPGDGSYEQYF.

This clonotype has a handful of counts. V usage is TRBV11-2 and J usage is TRBJ2-2; a possible D gene is TRBD1 (5 bases). The germline V gene encodes CDR1 SGHAT and CDR2 FQNNGV. V dropped 1 base and J dropped 4 bases, with 7 bases sitting between them. CDR3 length equals 14 residues. CDR3 region: CASSLGTSTGELFF. As DNA, the CDR3 is TGTGCCAGCAGCTTAGGGACATCCACCGGGGAGCTGTTTTTT.

V usage is TRBV7-9 and J usage is TRBJ2-5, with D maybe TRBD2 (7 bases). The CDR3 length is 18 residues. Germline lookup yields CDR1 SEHNR and CDR2 FQNEAQ (reference sequence). Trimming removed 5 bases from V and 5 bases from J, with 27 bases in between. CDR3 protein: CASSPPAGAGARIETQYF. CDR3 sequence (DNA): TGTGCCAGCAGCCCACCGGCGGGGGCGGGAGCCAGAATTGAGACCCAGTACTTC.

The chain uses TRBV27 and TRBJ2-7; D uncertain. The germline V gene has CDR1 MNHEY and CDR2 SMNVEV (reference sequence). This CDR3 has 13 residues. Trimming shortened V by 0 bases and J by 3 bases, and 6 bases separated the two germline ends. The DNA for the CDR3 is TGTGCCAGCAGTTTATCGGTCGACTACGAGCAGTACTTC. Translation: CASSLSVDYEQYF.

There are a few counts of this clonotype. The chain joins TRBV24-1 to TRBJ1-1; 9 nucleotides line up with TRBD1. Germline assignment: CDR1 KGHDR and CDR2 SFDVKD. Trimming at V came to 8 bases and at J to 4 bases, leaving 4 bases not matched to a gene. The CDR3 has 13 amino acids. Here the CDR3 reads CATKGTGSTEAFF. In nucleotides, the CDR3 is TGTGCCACCAAAGGGACAGGGAGCACTGAAGCTTTCTTT.

The V call is TRBV4-3, the J call TRBJ2-7; TRBD2 matches at 8 bases. The CDR3 has 15 residues. The V and J ends lost 3 bases and 2 bases, in that order; junction bases with no gene match: 6. The germline V gene has CDR1 LGHNA and CDR2 YSLEER. The CDR3 loop is CASSQGSGRPYEQYF. Here the CDR3 DNA reads TGCGCCAGCAGCCAGGGGAGCGGGAGACCCTACGAGCAGTACTTC.

In this sample, this clonotype turned up a few times. The V gene is TRBV28, the J gene TRBJ2-5; D is possibly TRBD2 (5 bases). Germline assignment: CDR1 MDHEN and CDR2 SYDVKM. Trimming took 6 bases from V and 1 from J, leaving 12 bases between them. The CDR3 is 14 residues long. This CDR3 is CASSTTGSQETQYF. The DNA for the CDR3 is TGTGCCAGCAGCACGACGGGGTCCCAAGAGACCCAGTACTTC. Complete variable domain (other parts from reference TRBV28 and TRBJ2-5): DVKVTQSSRYLVKRTGEKVFLECVQDMDHENMFWYRQDPGLGLRLIYFSYDVKMKEKGDIPEGYSVSREKKERFSLILESASTNQTSMYLCASSTTGSQETQYFGPGTRLLVL.

This sequence joins TRBV20-1 and TRBJ2-7; D assignment may be TRBD1 or TRBD2 (5 bases each). CDR3 length equals 13 residues. Looked up from germline, CDR1 is DFQATT and CDR2 is SNEGSKA (reference sequence). Trimming took off 6 bases at V and 2 bases at J, with 14 bases between the two ends. The CDR3 spells CSANRDGAYEQYF. The CDR3, as DNA: TGCAGTGCGAACCGGGACGGAGCCTACGAGCAGTACTTC.